Listed below are T cell receptor beta chains from one sample, sequenced in a study of OX40 agonist ivuxolimab in advanced cancers. Only in-frame clones appear in the TCRdb table, and some are missing; sequencing was by immunoSEQ multiplex PCR. Found here are 84,000 or so clones, about 88% of them singletons; the top ten hold more than 0.25%. Sample: CD4+ or CD8+ T cells sorted from blood, taken in a trial of the OX40 agonist ivuxolimab. These TCRs come from an adult with an advanced solid tumor such as melanoma, head and neck, liver or kidney cancer. Both conserved end residues are part of each CDR3. The D gene is left open where the match is weak.

cdr3_length: 13
d_call: -
v_call: TRBV9
j_call: TRBJ2-7
cdr3_nt: TGTGCCAGCAGCTCCCAGGGAACCCACGAGCAGTACTTC
cdr3_aa: CASSSQGTHEQYF

cdr3_length: 13
d_call: -
v_call: TRBV7-3
j_call: TRBJ1-4
cdr3_nt: TGTGCCAGCAGTCGAGCCCCAAATGAAAAACTGTTTTTT
cdr3_aa: CASSRAPNEKLFF

cdr3_length: 18
d_call: -
v_call: TRBV5-1
j_call: TRBJ1-1
cdr3_nt: TGCGCCAGCAGACTCGGGGGAAGCCTCCCTCCCATGAACACTGAAGCTTTCTTT
cdr3_aa: CASRLGGSLPPMNTEAFF

cdr3_length: 15
d_call: -
v_call: TRBV18
j_call: TRBJ2-3
cdr3_nt: TGTGCCAGCTCACCACCAAGGACTGGGACAGATACGCAGTATTTT
cdr3_aa: CASSPPRTGTDTQYF

cdr3_length: 15
d_call: -
v_call: TRBV6-4
j_call: TRBJ1-6
cdr3_nt: TGTGCCAGCACCCCCCTCGGGACGGAGAATTCACCCCTCCACTTT
cdr3_aa: CASTPLGTENSPLHF

cdr3_length: 14
d_call: -
v_call: TRBV11-2
j_call: TRBJ2-1
cdr3_nt: TGTGCCAGCAGCTTAGCGGCAGGGATCAATGAGCAGTTCTTC
cdr3_aa: CASSLAAGINEQFF

cdr3_length: 13
d_call: -
v_call: TRBV5-8
j_call: TRBJ1-6
cdr3_nt: TGTGCCAGCAGCCCGCCACAGAATTCACCCCTCCACTTT
cdr3_aa: CASSPPQNSPLHF

cdr3_length: 12
d_call: -
v_call: TRBV5-1
j_call: TRBJ2-1
cdr3_nt: TGCGCCAGCAGCTTACAGGGCAATGAGCAGTTCTTC
cdr3_aa: CASSLQGNEQFF

cdr3_length: 16
d_call: TRBD1
v_call: TRBV7-2
j_call: TRBJ1-5
cdr3_nt: TGTGCCAGCAGCTCGTCGACAGGGGGAAGCAATCAGCCCCAGCATTTT
cdr3_aa: CASSSSTGGSNQPQHF

cdr3_length: 17
d_call: TRBD2
v_call: TRBV2
j_call: TRBJ2-3
cdr3_nt: TGTGCCAGCAGTGAAGGGGTTTTAGCGGGGTTCACAGATACGCAGTATTTT
cdr3_aa: CASSEGVLAGFTDTQYF

cdr3_length: 14
d_call: TRBD2
v_call: TRBV12-5
j_call: TRBJ2-1
cdr3_nt: TGTGCTAGTGGCCCAATGCGGGGGGGCAATGAGCAGTTCTTC
cdr3_aa: CASGPMRGGNEQFF

cdr3_length: 15
d_call: TRBD1
v_call: TRBV6-5
j_call: TRBJ2-7
cdr3_nt: TGTGCCAGCAGTTACTCCTGGACAGGGGGCTACGAGCAGTACTTC
cdr3_aa: CASSYSWTGGYEQYF

cdr3_length: 15
d_call: TRBD1
v_call: TRBV7-2
j_call: TRBJ1-1
cdr3_nt: TGTGCCAGCAGCCCTTGGACAGGGCCGAACACTGAAGCTTTCTTT
cdr3_aa: CASSPWTGPNTEAFF

cdr3_length: 17
d_call: TRBD1
v_call: TRBV6-1
j_call: TRBJ1-2
cdr3_nt: TGTGCCAGCAGTGCTGCCAAAACAGGGGGTTATAACTATGGCTACACCTTC
cdr3_aa: CASSAAKTGGYNYGYTF

cdr3_length: 15
d_call: TRBD2
v_call: TRBV7-7
j_call: TRBJ2-1
cdr3_nt: TGTGCTAGCAGCTTAGAGAGCGGGGGCATAGGTGAGCAGTTCTTC
cdr3_aa: CASSLESGGIGEQFF

cdr3_length: 11
d_call: -
v_call: TRBV5-8
j_call: TRBJ1-6
cdr3_nt: TGTGCCAGCAGCTTTGATTCACCCCTCCACTTT
cdr3_aa: CASSFDSPLHF

cdr3_length: 17
d_call: -
v_call: TRBV25-1
j_call: TRBJ1-1
cdr3_nt: TGTGCCAGCAGTGGATACGGAGGGGGGCCCATGAACACTGAAGCTTTCTTT
cdr3_aa: CASSGYGGGPMNTEAFF

cdr3_length: 16
d_call: -
v_call: TRBV10-3
j_call: TRBJ1-3
cdr3_nt: TGTGCCATCAGTGAGTCCAGGACTTCTCCTGGAAACACCATATATTTT
cdr3_aa: CAISESRTSPGNTIYF

cdr3_length: 14
d_call: -
v_call: TRBV11-2
j_call: TRBJ1-1
cdr3_nt: TGTGCCAGCAGCTTACCTGACAGTTACACTGAAGCTTTCTTT
cdr3_aa: CASSLPDSYTEAFF

cdr3_length: 18
d_call: TRBD1
v_call: TRBV4-1
j_call: TRBJ1-6
cdr3_nt: TGCGCCAGCAGCCAGGAAAGACAGGGGAGCAGCGATAATTCACCCCTCCACTTT
cdr3_aa: CASSQERQGSSDNSPLHF

cdr3_length: 15
d_call: TRBD2
v_call: TRBV6-1
j_call: TRBJ2-3
cdr3_nt: TGTGCCAGTTATTGGGGACTAGCGATGACAGATACGCAGTATTTT
cdr3_aa: CASYWGLAMTDTQYF

cdr3_length: 16
d_call: TRBD2
v_call: TRBV19
j_call: TRBJ2-1
cdr3_nt: TGTGCCAGTAGTGGCCCGGGACTAGTGATGGGGCATGAGCAGTTCTTC
cdr3_aa: CASSGPGLVMGHEQFF

cdr3_length: 12
d_call: -
v_call: TRBV19
j_call: TRBJ2-2
cdr3_nt: TGTGCCAGTAGTATGGATGTTGGGGAGCTGTTTTTT
cdr3_aa: CASSMDVGELFF

cdr3_length: 16
d_call: TRBD1
v_call: TRBV18
j_call: TRBJ1-4
cdr3_nt: TGTGCCAGCTCACCACCGATGGGGACAGGTCGGGAAAAACTGTTTTTT
cdr3_aa: CASSPPMGTGREKLFF

cdr3_length: 13
d_call: -
v_call: TRBV29-1
j_call: TRBJ2-1
cdr3_nt: TGCAGCGTTGAGCCCAGGAGGTACAATGAGCAGTTCTTC
cdr3_aa: CSVEPRRYNEQFF

cdr3_length: 16
d_call: TRBD2
v_call: TRBV11-2
j_call: TRBJ2-1
cdr3_nt: TGTGCCAGCACCCCTTCCGGCGGGAGCTCCTACAATGAGCAGTTCTTC
cdr3_aa: CASTPSGGSSYNEQFF

cdr3_length: 13
d_call: -
v_call: TRBV6-4
j_call: TRBJ2-1
cdr3_nt: TGTGCCGGATATATTGAGCCCTACAATGAGCAGTTCTTC
cdr3_aa: CAGYIEPYNEQFF